This T cell receptor (beta chain) was observed in a study of tumor and adjacent non-tumor tissue in lung cancer. Overall study context: The patients, 10 men and several women, were roughly 30 to 76 with stage I to III disease. Notes on the study in general: Normal lung showed higher cumulative top 100 clone frequency than tumor.

TCRbeta libraries were built with three rounds of nested PCR, modified from ARM-PCR. From the multiplex PCR reads, TCRdb called clonotypes with MiXCR, one entry per CDR3 protein. The sample has fewer than 150,000 distinct CDR3 sequences, around 66% seen once. This clonotype was observed a single time. Its antigen is undetermined. Unmatched junction bases numbered 13, after V lost 6 bases and J lost 2 bases. The CDR3 is 17 residues long. The template was RNA from unsorted bulk tissue. The TCR was taken from a man in his fifties or sixties with small cell lung cancer. The sequencing sample was made of lung tumor tissue. This chain uses TRBV12-3 or TRBV12-4 with TRBJ2-3; 8 bases fit TRBD2. The CDR3 protein is CASSSRRTSWYTDTQYF. The DNA of the CDR3 is TGTGCCAGCAGCTCACGTAGGACTAGCTGGTACACAGATACGCAGTATTTT.